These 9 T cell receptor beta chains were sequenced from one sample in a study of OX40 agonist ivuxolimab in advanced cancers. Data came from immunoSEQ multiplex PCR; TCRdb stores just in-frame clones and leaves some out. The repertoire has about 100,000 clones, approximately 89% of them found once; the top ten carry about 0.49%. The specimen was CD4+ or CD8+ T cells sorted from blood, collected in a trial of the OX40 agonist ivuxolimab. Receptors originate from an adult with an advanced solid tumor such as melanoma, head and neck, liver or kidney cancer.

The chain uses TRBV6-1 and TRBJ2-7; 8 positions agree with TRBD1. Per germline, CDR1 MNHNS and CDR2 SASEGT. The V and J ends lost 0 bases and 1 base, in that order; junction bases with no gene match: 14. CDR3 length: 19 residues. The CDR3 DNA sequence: TGTGCCAGCAGTGAAGCAGGTCGCCGACAGGGGTTACCGTCCTACGAGCAGTACTTC. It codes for CASSEAGRRQGLPSYEQYF.

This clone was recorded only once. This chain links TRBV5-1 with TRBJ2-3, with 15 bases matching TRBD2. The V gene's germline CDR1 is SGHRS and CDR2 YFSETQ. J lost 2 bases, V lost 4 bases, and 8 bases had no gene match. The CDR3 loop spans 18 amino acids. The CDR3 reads CASSRGTSGRPFTDTQYF. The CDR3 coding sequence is TGCGCCAGCAGCCGAGGGACTAGCGGGAGGCCATTCACAGATACGCAGTATTTT.

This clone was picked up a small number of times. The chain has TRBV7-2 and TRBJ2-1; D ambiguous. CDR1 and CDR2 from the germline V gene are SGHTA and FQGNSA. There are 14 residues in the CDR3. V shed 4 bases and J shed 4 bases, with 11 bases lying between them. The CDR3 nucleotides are TGTGCCAGCAGCTCGCCCGTCGTGTACAATGAGCAGTTCTTC. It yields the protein CASSSPVVYNEQFF.

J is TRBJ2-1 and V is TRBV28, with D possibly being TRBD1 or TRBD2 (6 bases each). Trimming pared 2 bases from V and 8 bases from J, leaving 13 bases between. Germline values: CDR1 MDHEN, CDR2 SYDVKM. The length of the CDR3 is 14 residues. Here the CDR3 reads CASSLGGRRDEQFF. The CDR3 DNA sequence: TGTGCCAGCAGTTTAGGGGGCCGGAGGGATGAGCAGTTCTTC.

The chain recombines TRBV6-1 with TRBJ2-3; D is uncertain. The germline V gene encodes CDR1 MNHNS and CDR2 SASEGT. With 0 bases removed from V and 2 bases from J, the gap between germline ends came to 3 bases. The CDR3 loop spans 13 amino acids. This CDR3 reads CASSEAFTDTQYF. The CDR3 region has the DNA TGTGCCAGCAGTGAAGCATTCACAGATACGCAGTATTTT.

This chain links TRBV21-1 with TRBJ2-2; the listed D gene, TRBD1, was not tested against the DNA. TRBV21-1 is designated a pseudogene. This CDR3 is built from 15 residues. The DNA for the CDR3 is TGTGCCAGCAGCAAAAAAGGGGTCACTACCGGGGAGCTGTTTTTT. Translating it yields CASSKKGVTTGELFF.

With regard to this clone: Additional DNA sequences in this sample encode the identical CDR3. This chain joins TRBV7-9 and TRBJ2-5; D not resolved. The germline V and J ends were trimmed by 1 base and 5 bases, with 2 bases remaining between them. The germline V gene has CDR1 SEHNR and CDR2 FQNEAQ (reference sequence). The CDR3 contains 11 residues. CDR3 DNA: TGTGCCAGCAGCTTAGACGAGACCCAGTACTTC. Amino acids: CASSLDETQYF.

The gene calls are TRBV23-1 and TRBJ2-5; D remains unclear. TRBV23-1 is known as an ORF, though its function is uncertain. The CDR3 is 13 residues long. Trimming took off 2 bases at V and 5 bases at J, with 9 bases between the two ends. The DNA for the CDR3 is TGCGCCAGCAGTCAAAGGCCCGGGGAGACCCAGTACTTC. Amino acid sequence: CASSQRPGETQYF.

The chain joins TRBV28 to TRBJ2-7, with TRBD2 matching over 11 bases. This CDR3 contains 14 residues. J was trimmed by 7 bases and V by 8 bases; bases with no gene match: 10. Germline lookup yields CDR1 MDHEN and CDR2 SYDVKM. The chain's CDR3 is CASVAGGYRGEQYF. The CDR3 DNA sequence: TGTGCCAGCGTAGCGGGAGGGTATCGAGGGGAGCAGTACTTC. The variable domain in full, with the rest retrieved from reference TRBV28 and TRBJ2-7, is DVKVTQSSRYLVKRTGEKVFLECVQDMDHENMFWYRQDPGLGLRLIYFSYDVKMKEKGDIPEGYSVSREKKERFSLILESASTNQTSMYLCASVAGGYRGEQYFGPGTRLTVT.